This T cell receptor (beta chain) came from a study of graft-versus-host responses after intestinal transplantation. Study-wide points: Peak circulating GvH clone levels tracked with early post-transplant HvG declines.

Some clones are missing from TCRdb's copy, which holds only in-frame ones; the method was immunoSEQ multiplex PCR. The data show some 76,000 clones, about nine tenths seen once. As regards this clone: The antigen is undetermined.

The receptor's source is a human donor who was the organ donor for an intestinal transplant. The specimen comprised unstimulated CD8+ T cells sorted from spleen or lymph node cells, sampled before transplant.

CDR3 sequence (DNA): TGTGCCAGCAGCTTTCCAGACGTGAACACTGAAGCTTTCTTT. Protein: CASSFPDVNTEAFF. The chain is built from TRBV11-2 and TRBJ1-1; D uncertain. The germline V gene encodes CDR1 SGHAT and CDR2 FQNNGV. This CDR3 is built from 14 residues. Trimming removed 3 bases at V and 0 bases at J, with 8 bases between.